This entry lists 17 T cell receptor beta chains sequenced from one sample in a study of blood T cells in healthy people across ages. Using a J-beta primer mix together with a sample-barcoded 5' primer, a second PCR was run for about 6 to 12 cycles. TCRdb re-analysed the 5' RACE reads in MiXCR, keeping a single row per CDR3 protein. The table has about 970,000 distinct CDR3 sequences, approximately 50% seen once. Sequences were obtained from blood. The receptor source for this set is a woman in her sixties or seventies in good health.

The CDR3 nucleotides are TGTGCCAGCAGCGACTGGCACACAGATACGCAGTATTTT. Translating it yields CASSDWHTDTQYF. This sequence joins TRBV7-9 and TRBJ2-3; D is uncertain. Germline CDR1 is SEHNR and CDR2 is FQNEAQ (reference sequence). V lost 5 bases, J lost 2 bases, and 8 bases lay in between. This CDR3 spans 13 amino acids.

The chain employs TRBV20-1 and TRBJ2-7, with 8 nucleotides matching TRBD2. Germline CDR1 DFQATT, CDR2 SNEGSKA (reference sequence). V was pared by 0 bases and J by 4 bases, with 14 bases of the junction left unmatched. The CDR3 length is 17 residues. The CDR3 reads CSARDRVRAGVGYEQYF. The CDR3 DNA reads as TGCAGTGCTAGAGATCGGGTTCGAGCGGGAGTGGGGTACGAGCAGTACTTC.

This chain connects TRBV12-3 or TRBV12-4 to TRBJ1-5; a weak D match, TRBD1 (5 bases). Trimming removed 6 bases at V and 3 bases at J, with 18 bases between. The CDR3 loop spans 16 amino acids. CDR3 nucleotide sequence: TGTGCCAGCAGCCACCGGGACCGAAGATTCAATCAGCCCCAGCATTTT. This encodes CASSHRDRRFNQPQHF.

The chain uses TRBV2 and TRBJ2-7; D is perhaps TRBD2 (6 bases). Germline V lookup: CDR1 SNHLY, CDR2 FYNNEI. The CDR3 contains 14 residues. V was trimmed by 6 bases and J by 2 bases, leaving 14 bases between them. In DNA form, the CDR3 reads TGTGCCAGCAGAGGAGGGACGTATACCTACGAGCAGTACTTC. It is translated as CASRGGTYTYEQYF.

The gene calls are TRBV7-9 and TRBJ2-3; 9 bases fit TRBD1. CDR1 and CDR2 (germline): SEHNR, FQNEAQ (reference sequence). This CDR3 is built from 19 residues. With V trimmed by 8 bases and J by 1 base, 19 bases remained unmatched. The CDR3 protein is CASRTPTGGKGVGTDTQYF. The CDR3 bases are TGTGCCAGCCGTACTCCTACAGGGGGCAAAGGAGTGGGCACAGATACGCAGTATTTT.

This clonotype showed up just a few times. The rearrangement links TRBV27 to TRBJ2-5, with D tentatively TRBD1 (6 bases). This CDR3 region has 14 residues. Between the trimmed V and J ends, which lost 1 base and 4 bases, there was a span of 10 bases. Germline V gives CDR1 MNHEY, CDR2 SMNVEV (reference sequence). CDR3 DNA: TGTGCCAGCAGTTTATTTGGGGGCGCAGAGACCCAGTACTTC. This sequence encodes CASSLFGGAETQYF.

The J gene is TRBJ2-7, the V gene TRBV4-1, with a possible D match to TRBD1 (6 bases). The CDR3 consists of 13 residues. From germline, CDR1 is MGHRA and CDR2 YSYEKL. V lost 3 bases, J lost 6 bases, and 12 bases lay in between. The CDR3 nucleotides read TGCGCCAGCAGCCAGACAACCAGGGGCGAGCAGTACTTC. Translation gives CASSQTTRGEQYF.

This clonotype occurred a few times. The chain uses TRBV20-1 and TRBJ2-4, with 7 bases lining up with TRBD1. The J call is in doubt because the DNA end fits TRBJ2-7 better. Germline loops: CDR1 DFQATT, CDR2 SNEGSKA (reference sequence). The CDR3 runs 14 residues. CDR3 sequence: CSAHRDRFPYEQYF. In nucleotides, the CDR3 is TGCAGTGCACACCGGGACAGATTTCCCTACGAGCAGTACTTC.

The chain recombines TRBV5-5 with TRBJ1-2; 8 nucleotides line up with TRBD1. This CDR3 spans 14 amino acids. Germline V gene sequence: CDR1 SGHKS, CDR2 YYEKEE (reference sequence). After removal of 2 bases from V and 3 bases from J, the junction contained 3 bases not matched to a gene. The DNA of the CDR3 is TGTGCCAGCAGCTTACAACAGGGGGACTATGGCTACACCTTC. It is translated as CASSLQQGDYGYTF.

CDR3 loop: CASNALHRVYEQYF. DNA for the CDR3: TGTGCCAGCAACGCTTTACACAGGGTCTACGAGCAGTACTTC. V and J are TRBV6-2 or TRBV6-3 and TRBJ2-7; a weak D match, TRBD1 (6 bases). The CDR3 loop spans 14 amino acids. CDR1 is MNHEY and CDR2 is SVGEGT in the germline V gene. V lost 7 bases to trimming and J lost 3 bases, with 16 bases between them.

In DNA form, the CDR3 reads TGTGCCAGCAGCCGAAGCGGGGGGGGAGATAATACGCAGTATTTT. Its protein product is CASSRSGGGDNTQYF. This chain connects TRBV7-2 to TRBJ2-3; TRBD2 aligns across 10 bases. Germline CDR1 SGHTA, CDR2 FQGNSA. The trim removed 5 bases at V and 7 bases at J, leaving 9 bases unmatched. The CDR3 consists of 15 residues.

CDR3 residues: CSAEPGLAGDTDTQYF. CDR3 DNA: TGCAGTGCCGAACCTGGACTAGCGGGAGATACAGATACGCAGTATTTT. The chain joins TRBV20-1 to TRBJ2-3; TRBD2 matches at 13 bases. The V segment lost 6 bases and the J segment 3 bases; nucleotides outside the gene matches: 9. CDR1 and CDR2 from the germline V gene are DFQATT and SNEGSKA (reference sequence). There are 16 residues in the CDR3.

The V and J genes are TRBV20-1 and TRBJ2-1, with TRBD2 matching over 11 bases. The CDR3 is 14 amino acids. V lost 7 bases to trimming and J lost 6 bases; unmatched junction nucleotides: 8. CDR1 is DFQATT, CDR2 SNEGSKA, per germline (reference sequence). CDR3 residues: CSVQGTSGLNEQFF. Here the CDR3 DNA reads TGCAGTGTCCAAGGGACTAGCGGCCTCAATGAGCAGTTCTTC.

This clonotype was recorded a few times. The genes are TRBV29-1 and TRBJ2-1; tentatively, D is TRBD1 (5 bases). The CDR3 extends over 11 amino acids. The V and J ends lost 4 bases and 6 bases respectively, with 7 bases between them. Germline CDR1 reads SQVTM; CDR2 reads ANQGSEA. The CDR3 nucleotides read TGCAGCGTTGTAGGGGTCAATGAGCAGTTCTTC. Translating gives CSVVGVNEQFF.

This chain uses TRBV25-1 with TRBJ2-1; D uncertain. Between the trimmed V and J ends, which lost 3 bases and 6 bases, there was a span of 9 bases. CDR1 MGHDK and CDR2 SYGVNS come from the germline V gene. The CDR3 spans 13 residues. This chain's CDR3 is CASSDQIFNEQFF. The CDR3 DNA reads as TGTGCCAGCAGTGACCAGATTTTCAATGAGCAGTTCTTC.

This sequence joins TRBV20-1 and TRBJ2-3; 7 bases match TRBD2. CDR1 and CDR2 (germline): DFQATT, SNEGSKA (reference sequence). The CDR3 length is 18 residues. J lost 0 bases, V lost 0 bases, and 12 bases had no gene match. CDR3 residues: CSARDFVTAGLSTDTQYF. CDR3 coding DNA: TGCAGTGCTAGAGATTTCGTGACAGCGGGATTGAGCACAGATACGCAGTATTTT.

The V call is TRBV6-2 or TRBV6-3, the J call TRBJ2-5; TRBD1 matches 8 bases. The CDR3 is 16 amino acids. J was trimmed by 4 bases and V by 5 bases; bases with no gene match: 12. Germline V CDR1 and CDR2: MNHEY, SVGEGT. This chain's CDR3 is CASSDVTGEFGETQYF. Here the CDR3 DNA reads TGTGCCAGCAGTGATGTGACAGGGGAGTTCGGAGAGACCCAGTACTTC.